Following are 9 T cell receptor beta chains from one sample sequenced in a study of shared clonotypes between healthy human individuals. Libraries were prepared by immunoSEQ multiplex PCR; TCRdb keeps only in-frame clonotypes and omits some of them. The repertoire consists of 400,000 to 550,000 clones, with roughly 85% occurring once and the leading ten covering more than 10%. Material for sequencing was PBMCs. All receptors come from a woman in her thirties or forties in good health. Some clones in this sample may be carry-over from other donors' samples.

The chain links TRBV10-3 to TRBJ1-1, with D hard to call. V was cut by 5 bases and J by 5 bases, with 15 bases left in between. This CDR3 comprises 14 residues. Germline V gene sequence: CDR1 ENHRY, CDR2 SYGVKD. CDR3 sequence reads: CAISHHPGETEAFF. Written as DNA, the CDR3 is TGTGCCATCAGTCACCACCCTGGAGAAACTGAAGCTTTCTTT.

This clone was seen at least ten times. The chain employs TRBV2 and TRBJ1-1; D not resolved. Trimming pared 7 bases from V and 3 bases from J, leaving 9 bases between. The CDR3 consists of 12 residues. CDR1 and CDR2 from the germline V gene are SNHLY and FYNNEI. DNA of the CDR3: TGTGCCAGCACCGCAGGCTACACTGAAGCTTTCTTT. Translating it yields CASTAGYTEAFF.

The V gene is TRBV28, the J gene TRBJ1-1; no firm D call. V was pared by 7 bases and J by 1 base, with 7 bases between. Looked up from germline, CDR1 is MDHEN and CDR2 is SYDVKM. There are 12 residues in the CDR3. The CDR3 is CASTITNTEAFF. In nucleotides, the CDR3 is TGTGCCAGCACCATCACGAACACTGAAGCTTTCTTT.

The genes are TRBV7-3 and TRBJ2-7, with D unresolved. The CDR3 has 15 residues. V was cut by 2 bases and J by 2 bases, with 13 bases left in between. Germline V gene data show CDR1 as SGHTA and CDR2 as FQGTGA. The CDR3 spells CASSLSSGLAYEQYF. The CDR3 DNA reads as TGTGCCAGCAGCTTATCTTCCGGTCTAGCCTACGAGCAGTACTTC.

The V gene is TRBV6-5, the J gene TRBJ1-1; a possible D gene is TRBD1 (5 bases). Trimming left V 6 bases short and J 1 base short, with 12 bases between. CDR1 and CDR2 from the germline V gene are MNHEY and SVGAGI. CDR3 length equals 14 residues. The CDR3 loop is CASRQRGRNTEAFF. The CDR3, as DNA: TGTGCCAGCAGGCAACGGGGCAGGAACACTGAAGCTTTCTTT.

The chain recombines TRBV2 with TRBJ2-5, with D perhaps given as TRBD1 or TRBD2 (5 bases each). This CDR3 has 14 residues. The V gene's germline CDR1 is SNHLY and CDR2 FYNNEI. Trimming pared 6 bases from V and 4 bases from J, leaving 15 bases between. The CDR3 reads CASSQGRAVETQYF. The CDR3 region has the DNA TGTGCCAGCAGCCAGGGACGGGCGGTAGAGACCCAGTACTTC.

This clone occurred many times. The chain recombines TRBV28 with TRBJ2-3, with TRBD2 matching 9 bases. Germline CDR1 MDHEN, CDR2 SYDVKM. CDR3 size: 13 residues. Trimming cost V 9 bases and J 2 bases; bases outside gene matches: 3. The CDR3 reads CASLAGPTDTQYF. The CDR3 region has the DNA TGTGCCAGTCTAGCGGGACCCACAGATACGCAGTATTTT.

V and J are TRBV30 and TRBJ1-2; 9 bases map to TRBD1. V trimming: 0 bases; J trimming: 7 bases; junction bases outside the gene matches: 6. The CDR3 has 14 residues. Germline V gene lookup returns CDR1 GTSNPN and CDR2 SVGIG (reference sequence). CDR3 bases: TGTGCCTGGAGTGTAAGGGGACAGGGCGGTGGCTACACCTTC. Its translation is CAWSVRGQGGGYTF.

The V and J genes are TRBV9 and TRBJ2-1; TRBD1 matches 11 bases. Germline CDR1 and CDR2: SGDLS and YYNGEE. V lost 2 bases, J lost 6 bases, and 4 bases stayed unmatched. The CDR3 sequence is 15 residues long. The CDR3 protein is CASSVEGQGGNEQFF. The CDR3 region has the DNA TGTGCCAGCAGCGTCGAGGGACAGGGGGGCAATGAGCAGTTCTTC.